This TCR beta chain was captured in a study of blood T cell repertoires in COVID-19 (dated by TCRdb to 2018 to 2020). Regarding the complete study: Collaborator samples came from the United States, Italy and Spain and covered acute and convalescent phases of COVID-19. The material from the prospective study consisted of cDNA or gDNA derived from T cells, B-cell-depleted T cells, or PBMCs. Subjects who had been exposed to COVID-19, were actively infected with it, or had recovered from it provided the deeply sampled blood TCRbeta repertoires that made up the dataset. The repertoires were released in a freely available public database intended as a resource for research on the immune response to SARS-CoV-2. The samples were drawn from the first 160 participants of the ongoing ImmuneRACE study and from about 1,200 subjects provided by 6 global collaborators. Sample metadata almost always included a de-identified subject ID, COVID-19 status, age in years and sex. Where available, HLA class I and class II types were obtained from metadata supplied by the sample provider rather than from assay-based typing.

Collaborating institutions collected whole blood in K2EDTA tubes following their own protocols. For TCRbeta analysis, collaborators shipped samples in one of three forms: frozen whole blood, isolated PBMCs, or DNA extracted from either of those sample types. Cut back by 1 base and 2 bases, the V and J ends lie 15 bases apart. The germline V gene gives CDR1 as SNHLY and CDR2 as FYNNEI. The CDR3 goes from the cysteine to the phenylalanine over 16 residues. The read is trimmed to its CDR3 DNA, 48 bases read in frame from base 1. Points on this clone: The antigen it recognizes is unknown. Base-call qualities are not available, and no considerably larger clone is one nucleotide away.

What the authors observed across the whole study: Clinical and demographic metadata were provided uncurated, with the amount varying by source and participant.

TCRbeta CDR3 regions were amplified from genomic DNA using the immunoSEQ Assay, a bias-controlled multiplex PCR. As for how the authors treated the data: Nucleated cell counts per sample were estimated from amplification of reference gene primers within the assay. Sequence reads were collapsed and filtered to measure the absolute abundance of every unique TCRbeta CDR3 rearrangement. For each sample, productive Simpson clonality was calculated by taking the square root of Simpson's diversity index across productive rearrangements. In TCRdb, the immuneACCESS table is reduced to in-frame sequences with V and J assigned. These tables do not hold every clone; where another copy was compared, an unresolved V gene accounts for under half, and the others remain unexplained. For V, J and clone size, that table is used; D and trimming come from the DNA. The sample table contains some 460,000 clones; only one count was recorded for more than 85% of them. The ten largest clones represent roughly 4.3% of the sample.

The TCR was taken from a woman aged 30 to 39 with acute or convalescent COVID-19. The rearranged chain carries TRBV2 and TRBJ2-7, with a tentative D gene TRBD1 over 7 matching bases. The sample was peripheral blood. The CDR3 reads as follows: CASSEGRGLAAYEQYF. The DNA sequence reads TGTGCCAGCAGTGAAGGGAGGGGGCTAGCTGCCTACGAGCAGTACTTC.